The clone carrying this T cell receptor beta chain has ten or more counts. The antigen is unknown. This sample stems from a study of blood T cells in healthy people across ages. Next came a second PCR, run for about 7 to 12 cycles, which used a sample-barcoded 5' primer along with a J-beta primer mix. One entry per CDR3 protein results from TCRdb running MiXCR on the 5' RACE reads. The table records around 820,000 distinct CDR3 sequences, just under 25% of them present only once. Per germline, CDR1 SGHVS and CDR2 FNYEAQ. The length of the CDR3 is 12 residues. The germline V and J ends were trimmed by 5 bases and 2 bases, with 6 bases remaining between them. Points from the study as a whole: The study found more naive CD4+ cells and higher diversity in long-lived than aged donors.

The sample was also reused in another study, on T cells of mothers and their children. That source notes: From each mother came over 8.5 million TCR beta CDR3 reads, and from each child came roughly 2.9 million.

What was sequenced was blood. This receptor was obtained from a boy aged 5 to 17 in good health. V usage is TRBV7-6 and J usage is TRBJ2-5, with D possibly matching TRBD2 (5 bases). In DNA form, the CDR3 reads TGTGCCAGCAGCCAGCGGCAAGAGACCCAGTACTTC. It codes for CASSQRQETQYF.